The present T cell receptor (beta chain) was sequenced within a study of blood T cell repertoires in COVID-19. Study overall: Acute-phase and convalescent COVID-19 samples originated in the United States, Italy and Spain. PBMCs, B-cell-depleted T cells, or T cells were the source of the cDNA or gDNA that made up the material.

Trimming removed 0 bases at V and 4 bases at J, with 13 bases between. Germline V lookup: CDR1 LGHNA, CDR2 YSLEER. The CDR3 totals 16 residues. As handled by the study authors: How many nucleated cells were present was estimated from reference gene primer amplification. The protocol was immunoSEQ multiplex PCR, while the TCRdb copy is restricted to in-frame clones and leaves out a portion. V and J calls and clone size follow that table, whereas D and trimming were derived from the DNA. Of around 130,000 clones listed, around 85% are singletons. This clone has only one observation. This sequence joins TRBV4-3 and TRBJ1-3, with D perhaps matching TRBD1 (5 bases). This clonotype was sampled from a human donor in a cohort sampled during active COVID-19. Sequenced sample: peripheral blood. The CDR3 reads CASSQDYPGLGNTIYF. CDR3 coding DNA: TGCGCCAGCAGCCAAGATTACCCAGGGTTGGGAAACACCATATATTTT.